These T cell receptor beta chains were read from a single sample in a study of cytomegalovirus exposure and HLA in healthy donors. Repertoires were generated with immunoSEQ multiplex PCR, while TCRdb's copy carries only in-frame clones and drops some. The table shows about 300,000 clones, with approximately 87% occurring only once. The sequenced sample consisted of PBMCs. The receptors were sampled from a woman aged 18 to 35 in good health and CMV-seronegative. CDR3s include the opening cysteine and the closing phenylalanine or tryptophan. Fields, in order: CDR3 protein, CDR3 DNA, clone size, D gene, J gene, V gene. A D gene is named only where the DNA matches it firmly. Not every row has a clone size; where given, it reads once, few, many or a size class.

cdr3_aa: CASSLAAGGGNEQFF
cdr3_nt: TGTGCCAGCAGCTTGGCGGCGGGAGGAGGCAATGAGCAGTTCTTC
clone_size: NA
d_call: TRBD2
j_call: TRBJ2-1
v_call: TRBV7-2

cdr3_aa: CASSFFGQGSDTQYF
cdr3_nt: NA
clone_size: NA
d_call: NA
j_call: TRBJ2-3
v_call: TRBV27

cdr3_aa: CASSQPGHSYEQYF
cdr3_nt: TGTGCCAGCAGCCAACCGGGACACTCCTACGAGCAGTACTTC
clone_size: NA
d_call: NA
j_call: TRBJ2-7
v_call: TRBV14

cdr3_aa: CASSIIHSYEQYF
cdr3_nt: TGTGCCAGTAGTATCATTCACAGCTACGAGCAGTACTTC
clone_size: NA
d_call: NA
j_call: TRBJ2-7
v_call: TRBV19

cdr3_aa: CASSLAGVAETQYF
cdr3_nt: TGTGCCAGTAGTCTAGCGGGAGTTGCAGAGACCCAGTACTTC
clone_size: NA
d_call: TRBD2
j_call: TRBJ2-5
v_call: TRBV19

cdr3_aa: CASSPRRTAGEATNEKLFF
cdr3_nt: TGCGCCAGCAGCCCCAGGAGGACTGCCGGTGAGGCAACTAATGAAAAACTGTTTTTT
clone_size: once
d_call: NA
j_call: TRBJ1-4
v_call: TRBV5-1

cdr3_aa: CASSSGGGITDTQYF
cdr3_nt: TGTGCCAGCAGCTCTGGGGGGGGAATTACAGATACGCAGTATTTT
clone_size: NA
d_call: TRBD2
j_call: TRBJ2-3
v_call: TRBV6-5

cdr3_aa: CATSASISGELFF
cdr3_nt: TGTGCCACCAGCGCCTCTATATCCGGGGAGCTGTTTTTT
clone_size: NA
d_call: NA
j_call: TRBJ2-2
v_call: TRBV15

cdr3_aa: CASSMTGGQETQYF
cdr3_nt: TGCGCCAGCAGCATGACAGGCGGACAAGAGACCCAGTACTTC
clone_size: NA
d_call: NA
j_call: TRBJ2-5
v_call: TRBV5-1

cdr3_aa: CASSLEPGQGDQPQHF
cdr3_nt: TGTGCCAGCAGCTTAGAACCGGGACAGGGGGATCAGCCCCAGCATTTT
clone_size: few
d_call: TRBD1
j_call: TRBJ1-5
v_call: TRBV7-8

cdr3_aa: CASSAGTGGQPQHF
cdr3_nt: TGTGCCAGCAGTGCCGGGACAGGGGGTCAGCCCCAGCATTTT
clone_size: NA
d_call: TRBD1
j_call: TRBJ1-5
v_call: TRBV6-6

cdr3_aa: CASSYSAGSSYNEQFF
cdr3_nt: TGTGCCAGCAGTTACAGTGCGGGAAGCTCCTACAATGAGCAGTTCTTC
clone_size: NA
d_call: NA
j_call: TRBJ2-1
v_call: TRBV6-5

cdr3_aa: CASSTGDVSTDTQYF
cdr3_nt: TGTGCCAGCAGTACGGGAGACGTTAGCACAGATACGCAGTATTTT
clone_size: NA
d_call: NA
j_call: TRBJ2-3
v_call: TRBV6-5

cdr3_aa: CASSLGRLAGTDTQYF
cdr3_nt: TGCGCCAGCAGCTTGGGGCGGCTAGCAGGCACAGATACGCAGTATTTT
clone_size: NA
d_call: NA
j_call: TRBJ2-3
v_call: TRBV5-1

cdr3_aa: CASSASPGTSSYEQYF
cdr3_nt: TGTGCCAGCAGCGCCTCCCCTGGGACTAGCAGCTACGAGCAGTACTTC
clone_size: NA
d_call: TRBD2
j_call: TRBJ2-7
v_call: TRBV7-2

cdr3_aa: CASSLIAPTDTQYF
cdr3_nt: TGTGCCAGCAGTTTAATAGCGCCGACAGATACGCAGTATTTT
clone_size: NA
d_call: NA
j_call: TRBJ2-3
v_call: TRBV27

cdr3_aa: CASSVPGLAGGPSTDTQYF
cdr3_nt: TGTGCCAGCAGTGTCCCGGGACTAGCGGGAGGGCCCAGCACAGATACGCAGTATTTT
clone_size: NA
d_call: TRBD2
j_call: TRBJ2-3
v_call: TRBV2

cdr3_aa: CASSLGGTVATNEKLFF
cdr3_nt: TGTGCCAGCAGCTTGGGTGGGACAGTTGCAACTAATGAAAAACTGTTTTTT
clone_size: NA
d_call: TRBD1
j_call: TRBJ1-4
v_call: TRBV11-2

cdr3_aa: CASSLGTSGTYNEQFF
cdr3_nt: TGTGCCAGCAGCTTAGGGACTAGCGGGACCTACAATGAGCAGTTCTTC
clone_size: NA
d_call: TRBD2
j_call: TRBJ2-1
v_call: TRBV7-6

cdr3_aa: CASRDGLSLYEQYF
cdr3_nt: TGTGCCAGCAGGGATGGACTTTCTCTCTACGAGCAGTACTTC
clone_size: NA
d_call: NA
j_call: TRBJ2-7
v_call: TRBV6-6

cdr3_aa: CASSESAGVGADTQYF
cdr3_nt: TGCGCCAGCAGTGAGTCTGCGGGAGTTGGGGCAGATACGCAGTATTTT
clone_size: NA
d_call: TRBD2
j_call: TRBJ2-3
v_call: TRBV10-1

cdr3_aa: CSASGRGELFF
cdr3_nt: TGCAGTGCTAGCGGGAGAGGGGAGCTGTTTTTT
clone_size: few
d_call: NA
j_call: TRBJ2-2
v_call: TRBV20-1

cdr3_aa: CASSLSAGGVYGYTF
cdr3_nt: TGTGCCAGCAGTTTATCAGCAGGGGGTGTCTATGGCTACACCTTC
clone_size: NA
d_call: TRBD1
j_call: TRBJ1-2
v_call: TRBV27

cdr3_aa: CASNGGFSGNEQFF
cdr3_nt: TGTGCCAGCAACGGAGGGTTCTCTGGGAATGAGCAGTTCTTC
clone_size: NA
d_call: NA
j_call: TRBJ2-1
v_call: TRBV28

cdr3_aa: CASSPLASGSGPFSSYEQYF
cdr3_nt: TGTGCCAGTAGCCCACTCGCTAGCGGGAGTGGGCCATTCAGCTCCTACGAGCAGTACTTC
clone_size: NA
d_call: TRBD2
j_call: TRBJ2-7
v_call: TRBV19

cdr3_aa: CASSTKDRGNRNTIYF
cdr3_nt: TGTGCCAGCAGTACAAAAGACAGGGGTAATCGAAACACCATATATTTT
clone_size: NA
d_call: TRBD1
j_call: TRBJ1-3
v_call: TRBV2

cdr3_aa: CASSQGPGPSREQYF
cdr3_nt: TGCGCCAGCAGCCAAGGGCCAGGGCCGAGTCGCGAGCAGTACTTC
clone_size: NA
d_call: NA
j_call: TRBJ2-7
v_call: TRBV4-3

cdr3_aa: CASSSGQLTTEAFF
cdr3_nt: TGCGCCAGCAGCAGCGGACAGCTGACCACTGAAGCTTTCTTT
clone_size: NA
d_call: NA
j_call: TRBJ1-1
v_call: TRBV5-1

cdr3_aa: CASSSHSFQETQYF
cdr3_nt: TGTGCCAGCAGCTCTCACAGCTTCCAAGAGACCCAGTACTTC
clone_size: NA
d_call: NA
j_call: TRBJ2-5
v_call: TRBV7-2

cdr3_aa: CASRTGTSGMTPLRNF
cdr3_nt: TGTGCCAGCAGAACCGGGACTAGCGGGATGACACCTCTGCGGAACTTC
clone_size: NA
d_call: TRBD2
j_call: TRBJ2-7
v_call: TRBV2